This T cell receptor beta chain comes out of a study of blood T cells in healthy people across ages. A second PCR of 7 to 11 cycles used a sample-barcoded 5' primer and a J-beta primer mix. TCRdb passed the 5' RACE reads through MiXCR, listing each CDR3 protein once. Of hundreds of thousands of distinct CDR3 sequences listed, roughly 35% were seen once; the top ten hold 10% to 15%. This clonotype was seen a handful of times. Germline assignment: CDR1 LGHNA and CDR2 YSLEER. V lost 0 bases, J lost 5 bases, and 5 bases lay in between. This CDR3 comprises 13 residues. The sequence was collected from a man aged 18 to 35 in good health. The chain has TRBV4-3 and TRBJ1-5; D not resolved. The sample consisted of blood. The CDR3 protein is CASSQDVYQPQHF. The CDR3, as DNA: TGCGCCAGCAGCCAAGATGTGTATCAGCCCCAGCATTTT.